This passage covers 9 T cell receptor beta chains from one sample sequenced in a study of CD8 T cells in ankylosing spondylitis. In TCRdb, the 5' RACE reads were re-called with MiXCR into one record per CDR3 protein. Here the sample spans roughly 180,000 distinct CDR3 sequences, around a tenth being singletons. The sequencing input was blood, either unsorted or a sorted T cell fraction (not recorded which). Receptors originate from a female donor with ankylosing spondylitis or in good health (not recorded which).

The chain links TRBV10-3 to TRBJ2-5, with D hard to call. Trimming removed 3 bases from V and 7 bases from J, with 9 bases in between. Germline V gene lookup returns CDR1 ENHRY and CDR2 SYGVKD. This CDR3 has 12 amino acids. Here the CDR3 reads CAISEEETTQYF. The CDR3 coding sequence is TGTGCCATCAGTGAAGAGGAGACGACCCAGTACTTC.

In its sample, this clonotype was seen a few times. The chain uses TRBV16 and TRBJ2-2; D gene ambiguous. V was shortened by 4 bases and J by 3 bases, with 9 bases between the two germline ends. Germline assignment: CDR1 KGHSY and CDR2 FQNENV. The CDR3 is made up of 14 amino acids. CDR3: CASSPYDDTGELFF. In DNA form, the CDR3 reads TGTGCCAGCAGCCCGTATGATGACACCGGGGAGCTGTTTTTT.

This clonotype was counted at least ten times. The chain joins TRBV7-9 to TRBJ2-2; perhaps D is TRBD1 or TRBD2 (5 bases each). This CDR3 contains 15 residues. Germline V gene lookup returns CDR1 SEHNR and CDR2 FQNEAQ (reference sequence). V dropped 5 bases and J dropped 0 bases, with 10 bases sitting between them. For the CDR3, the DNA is TGTGCCAGCAGCCCTGTGGGGGCGAACACCGGGGAGCTGTTTTTT. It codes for CASSPVGANTGELFF.

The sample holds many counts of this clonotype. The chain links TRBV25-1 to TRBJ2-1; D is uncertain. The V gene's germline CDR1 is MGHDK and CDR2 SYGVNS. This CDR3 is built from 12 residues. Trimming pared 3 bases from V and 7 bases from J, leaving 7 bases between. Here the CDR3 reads CASSDFRNEQFF. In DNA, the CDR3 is TGTGCCAGCAGTGATTTCCGAAATGAGCAGTTCTTC.

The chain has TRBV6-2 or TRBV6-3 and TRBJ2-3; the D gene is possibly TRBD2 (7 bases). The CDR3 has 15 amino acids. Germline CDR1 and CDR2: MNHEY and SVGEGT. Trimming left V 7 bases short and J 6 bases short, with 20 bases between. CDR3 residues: CASIQGRGSLDTQYF. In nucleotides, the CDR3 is TGTGCCAGCATTCAGGGGAGGGGCAGTTTGGATACGCAGTATTTT.

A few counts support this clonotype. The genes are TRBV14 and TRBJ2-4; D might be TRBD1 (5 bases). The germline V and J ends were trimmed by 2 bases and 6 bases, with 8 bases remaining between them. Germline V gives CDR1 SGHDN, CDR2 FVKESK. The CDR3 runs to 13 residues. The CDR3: CASSQITGNIQYF. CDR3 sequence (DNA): TGTGCCAGCAGCCAAATCACAGGAAACATTCAGTACTTC.

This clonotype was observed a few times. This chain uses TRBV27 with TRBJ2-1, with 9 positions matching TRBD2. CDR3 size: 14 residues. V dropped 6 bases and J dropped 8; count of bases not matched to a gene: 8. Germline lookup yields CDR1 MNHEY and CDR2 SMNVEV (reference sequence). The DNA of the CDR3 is TGTGCCAGCAGGCCCCGCGGGAGGGCCGATGAGCAGTTCTTC. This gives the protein CASRPRGRADEQFF.

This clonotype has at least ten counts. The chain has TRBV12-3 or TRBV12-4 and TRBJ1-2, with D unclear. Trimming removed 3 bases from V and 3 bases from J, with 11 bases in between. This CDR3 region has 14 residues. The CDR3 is CASSLAPEDYGYTF. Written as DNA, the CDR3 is TGTGCCAGCAGTTTGGCCCCCGAGGACTATGGCTACACCTTC.

In DNA form, the CDR3 reads TGTGCCACTTGGGACCTGCCAAGTGAAAAACTGTTTTTT. This sequence encodes CATWDLPSEKLFF. The V call is TRBV24-1, the J call TRBJ1-4, with a weak D call TRBD1 (5 bases). The CDR3 is 13 amino acids. Germline CDR1 KGHDR, CDR2 SFDVKD. V was cut by 10 bases and J by 7 bases, with 15 bases left in between.